Presented here are 24 T cell receptor beta chains from one specimen sequenced in a study of cytomegalovirus exposure and HLA in healthy donors. The PCR ran on 60 Vbeta and 13 Jbeta primers. Profiled with immunoSEQ multiplex PCR; TCRdb holds only in-frame clones, not every one. Of fewer than 150,000 clones listed, roughly 70% are singletons. Material: PBMCs. The source of these receptors is a human donor in good health.

The V call is TRBV7-9, the J call TRBJ2-4, with a weak D call TRBD2 (6 bases). Germline CDR1 and CDR2: SEHNR and FQNEAQ (reference sequence). The CDR3 is made up of 16 amino acids. Trimming took off 5 bases at V and 6 bases at J, with 20 bases between the two ends. This CDR3 is CASSPETGTLVNIQYF. DNA of the CDR3: TGTGCCAGCAGCCCTGAGACCGGGACTTTGGTAAACATTCAGTACTTC.

The chain has TRBV6-1 and TRBJ2-3; unclear D gene. The ends were cut back, 1 base at V and 3 bases at J, with 8 bases in the middle. There are 14 residues in the CDR3. The germline CDR1 and CDR2 sequences are MNHNS and SASEGT. This chain's CDR3 is CASSEDSRTDTQYF. The DNA for the CDR3 is TGTGCCAGCAGTGAAGATTCGAGAACAGATACGCAGTATTTT.

This chain joins TRBV27 and TRBJ2-1; 9 positions match TRBD1. Germline V gene lookup returns CDR1 MNHEY and CDR2 SMNVEV (reference sequence). Losses at the gene ends were 5 bases for V and 9 bases for J; bases not matched to a gene: 8. This CDR3 spans 14 amino acids. The CDR3 DNA is TGTGCCAGCAGTATCTCCGGGACAGGGATTGAGCAGTTCTTC. Translation: CASSISGTGIEQFF.

The chain uses TRBV19 and TRBJ1-1, with D maybe TRBD1 (5 bases). The V end lost 1 base, the J end lost 1 base, and 10 bases lay between the germline ends. Per the germline V gene, CDR1 is LNHDA and CDR2 is SQIVND (reference sequence). The CDR3 totals 15 residues. The CDR3 DNA reads TGTGCCAGTAGTATAGGAGCAGGGCGGAACACTGAAGCTTTCTTT. The encoded protein is CASSIGAGRNTEAFF.

The chain combines TRBV2 with TRBJ2-1, with D perhaps TRBD2 (6 bases). The CDR3 has 15 amino acids. The germline V gene encodes CDR1 SNHLY and CDR2 FYNNEI. V lost 0 bases and J lost 4, with 10 bases in between. CDR3 sequence reads: CASSEALGGYNEQFF. The CDR3 region has the DNA TGTGCCAGCAGTGAAGCGTTGGGAGGTTACAATGAGCAGTTCTTC.

Only one count was recorded for this clone. The chain employs TRBV6-6 and TRBJ2-7; TRBD2 aligns across 8 bases. Losses at the gene ends were 2 bases for V and 1 base for J; bases not matched to a gene: 4. Germline V gives CDR1 MNHNY, CDR2 SVGAGI (reference sequence). This CDR3 comprises 15 residues. CDR3 protein: CASSYLTSGSYEQYF. The CDR3 DNA sequence: TGTGCCAGCAGTTACCTCACTAGCGGATCCTACGAGCAGTACTTC.

The chain recombines TRBV4-1 with TRBJ2-7, with 8 bases aligning to TRBD1. J gave up 5 bases and V 1 base, and 19 bases lay outside the gene matches. This CDR3 region has 19 residues. Per the germline V gene, CDR1 is MGHRA and CDR2 is YSYEKL. The CDR3 sequence: CASSQAPDRVGVGGDEQYF. The CDR3 coding sequence is TGCGCCAGCAGCCAAGCCCCGGACAGGGTGGGTGTCGGAGGAGACGAGCAGTACTTC.

This sequence joins TRBV28 and TRBJ2-5; TRBD2 is a possible D gene (5 bases). In germline, CDR1 is MDHEN, CDR2 SYDVKM. Trimming removed 7 bases at V and 5 bases at J, with 26 bases between. This CDR3 spans 17 amino acids. CDR3 loop: CASNSPTVSPREETQYF. CDR3 DNA sequence: TGTGCCAGCAACAGCCCCACCGTCTCGCCGAGGGAGGAGACCCAGTACTTC.

The chain uses TRBV9 and TRBJ2-3; 13 bases map to TRBD2. The V gene's germline CDR1 is SGDLS and CDR2 YYNGEE. This CDR3 is built from 17 residues. V dropped 0 bases and J dropped 3; count of bases not matched to a gene: 4. Here the CDR3 reads CASSVGTSGSGTDTQYF. The CDR3, as DNA: TGTGCCAGCAGCGTAGGGACTAGCGGGAGTGGTACAGATACGCAGTATTTT.

The gene calls are TRBV28 and TRBJ2-1; 16 nucleotides align to TRBD2. The germline V gene encodes CDR1 MDHEN and CDR2 SYDVKM. V trimming: 4 bases; J trimming: 7 bases; junction bases outside the gene matches: 7. This CDR3 spans 17 amino acids. Here the CDR3 DNA reads TGTGCCAGCAGTTCGCCGGGACTAGCGGGAGGGCCGAATGAGCAGTTCTTC. This gives the protein CASSSPGLAGGPNEQFF.

CDR3 sequence (DNA): TGTGCCAGCAGCTTTACCGGGACAGGGCTCTACGAGCAGTACTTC. Translating it yields CASSFTGTGLYEQYF. V gene TRBV11-3 combines with J gene TRBJ2-7, with 9 bases fitting TRBD1. The CDR3 extends over 15 amino acids. Unmatched junction bases numbered 6, after V lost 3 bases and J lost 3 bases. Germline V lookup: CDR1 SGHNT, CDR2 YENEEA. The full variable domain, completed using reference TRBV11-3 and TRBJ2-7, is EAGVVQSPRYKIIEKKQPVAFWCNPISGHNTLYWYLQNLGQGPELLIRYENEEAVDDSQLPKDRFSAERLKGVDSTLKIQPAELGDSAVYLCASSFTGTGLYEQYFGPGTRLTVT.

This clone was detected only once. The V gene is TRBV11-3, the J gene TRBJ2-5; TRBD1 agrees at 7 bases. V shed 2 bases and J 3 bases; nucleotides not matched to a gene: 6. Germline CDR1 is SGHNT and CDR2 is YENEEA. The CDR3 runs to 15 residues. The DNA of the CDR3 is TGTGCCAGCAGCTTATTCCGGGACAGAAAAGAGACCCAGTACTTC. Its protein product is CASSLFRDRKETQYF.

Here the CDR3 DNA reads TGTGCCAGCAGCCTGCGGGGGGATAACTATGGCTACACCTTC. Translation gives CASSLRGDNYGYTF. The chain is built from TRBV7-9 and TRBJ1-2, with a tentative D call TRBD1 (5 bases). The CDR3 spans 14 residues. Trimming cost V 5 bases and J 1 base, with 11 bases left between them. The germline gives CDR1 SEHNR, CDR2 FQNEAQ (reference sequence).

The gene calls are TRBV11-2 and TRBJ1-4, with a tentative D call TRBD1 (5 bases). Trimming removed 6 bases from V and 8 bases from J, with 19 bases in between. Germline V gene lookup returns CDR1 SGHAT and CDR2 FQNNGV. This CDR3 comprises 15 residues. The CDR3 DNA is TGTGCCAGCAGACGATATACGGGGGAGACCGAAAAACTGTTTTTT. The encoded protein is CASRRYTGETEKLFF.

The genes are TRBV19 and TRBJ2-1; 8 nucleotides line up with TRBD2. The V gene's germline CDR1 is LNHDA and CDR2 SQIVND (reference sequence). Trimming removed 4 bases from V and 2 bases from J; junction bases left unmatched: 4. This CDR3 is 15 amino acids long. Written as DNA, the CDR3 is TGTGCCAGTAGTACCTTAGCGGGGCCCTACAATGAGCAGTTCTTC. Its protein product is CASSTLAGPYNEQFF.

This clone has just a few counts. The gene calls are TRBV4-1 and TRBJ2-2; D possibly corresponds to TRBD2 (6 bases). V lost 3 bases and J lost 0, with 8 bases in between. This CDR3 region has 15 residues. Germline V gene sequence: CDR1 MGHRA, CDR2 YSYEKL. Written as DNA, the CDR3 is TGCGCCAGCAGCCAGGAGGGAGCGAACACCGGGGAGCTGTTTTTT. Protein sequence: CASSQEGANTGELFF.

This chain uses TRBV21-1 with TRBJ2-2; TRBD2 is the table's D call and was not checked against the DNA. TRBV21-1 is listed as a pseudogene. The CDR3 sequence is 17 residues long. The CDR3 DNA reads TGTGCCAGCACCTGTAGGGTAGCGGGCACGAACACCGGGGAGCTGTTTTTT. Protein: CASTCRVAGTNTGELFF.

The chain is built from TRBV5-1 and TRBJ2-5, with 7 bases identical to TRBD2. The CDR3 is 15 amino acids. From germline, CDR1 is SGHRS and CDR2 YFSETQ. The V and J ends lost 3 bases and 2 bases, in that order; junction bases with no gene match: 7. The CDR3 nucleotides are TGCGCCAGCAGCTCTACTAGCGCCAATCAAGAGACCCAGTACTTC. Translated: CASSSTSANQETQYF.

This clone came up once. The V gene is TRBV6-5, the J gene TRBJ1-3, with D unresolved. V dropped 5 bases and J dropped 8 bases, with 7 bases sitting between them. Germline values: CDR1 MNHEY, CDR2 SVGAGI. The CDR3 contains 11 residues. The CDR3 DNA follows: TGTGCCAGCAGTACTCGGGACACCATATATTTT. The encoded protein is CASSTRDTIYF.

The chain carries TRBV4-1 and TRBJ2-3, with TRBD2 matching 13 bases. CDR1 and CDR2 (germline): MGHRA, YSYEKL. J was trimmed by 6 bases and V by 0 bases; bases with no gene match: 9. CDR3 size: 18 residues. The CDR3 sequence: CASSQEGTSGAYMDTQYF. The CDR3 DNA sequence: TGCGCCAGCAGCCAAGAGGGGACTAGCGGGGCTTATATGGATACGCAGTATTTT.

The V call is TRBV6-5, the J call TRBJ1-2; D might be TRBD1 (5 bases). The CDR3 length is 13 residues. CDR1 and CDR2 (germline): MNHEY, SVGAGI. The V end lost 8 bases, the J end lost 8 bases, and 18 bases lay between the germline ends. CDR3 in DNA: TGTGCCAGCTCGATCGGGGACTCGGTCGGCTACACCTTC. Residues: CASSIGDSVGYTF.

This clone appeared a single time. The chain links TRBV27 to TRBJ2-3; D perhaps matches TRBD1 (5 bases). Trimming pared 1 base from V and 4 bases from J, leaving 12 bases between. The CDR3 runs 15 residues. Germline CDR1 reads MNHEY; CDR2 reads SMNVEV (reference sequence). CDR3 sequence reads: CASSLYGQGADTQYF. For the CDR3, the DNA is TGTGCCAGCAGTTTATATGGGCAGGGCGCAGATACGCAGTATTTT.

The sample holds a few counts of this clone. This chain uses TRBV7-9 with TRBJ2-1; 12 positions match TRBD2. V lost 1 base, J lost 8 bases, and 3 bases stayed unmatched. In germline, CDR1 is SEHNR, CDR2 FQNEAQ (reference sequence). The CDR3 totals 15 residues. The CDR3 sequence: CASSLGLAGDDEQFF. The CDR3 DNA reads as TGTGCCAGCAGCTTAGGACTAGCGGGAGACGATGAGCAGTTCTTC.

This chain joins TRBV19 and TRBJ2-1; 7 bases map to TRBD1. Germline CDR1 is LNHDA and CDR2 is SQIVND (reference sequence). CDR3 length: 14 amino acids. The junction had 5 bases not matched to a gene; V was cut back by 4 bases and J by 5 bases. The CDR3 DNA sequence: TGTGCCAGTAGTACCCGGGACAGCAACAATGAGCAGTTCTTC. It codes for CASSTRDSNNEQFF.